This TCR beta chain was captured in a study of cytomegalovirus exposure and HLA in healthy donors. Regarding the study as a whole: Testing in vitro showed a few CMV-associated chains specific for CMV antigens. Accurate prediction of most subjects' HLA-A and HLA-B alleles from TCR beta sequences was reported.

Germline V lookup: CDR1 MNHEY, CDR2 SVGAGI. Trimming removed 2 bases from V and 0 bases from J, with 9 bases in between. This CDR3 has 15 amino acids. The PCR used 60 Vbeta and 13 Jbeta primers. TCRdb's table, derived via immunoSEQ multiplex PCR, lists solely in-frame clones and lacks some. In the table there are roughly 150,000 clones, over 70% of which are singletons. On this clone itself: Its antigen is not known.

The V and J genes are TRBV6-5 and TRBJ2-3; possibly TRBD2 for D (5 bases). The sequencing input was PBMCs. The receptor was derived from a woman between 40 and 55 years old in good health and CMV-seronegative. CDR3 DNA: TGTGCCAGCAGTTACCGGAGGTTTAGCACAGATACGCAGTATTTT. Translation gives CASSYRRFSTDTQYF.